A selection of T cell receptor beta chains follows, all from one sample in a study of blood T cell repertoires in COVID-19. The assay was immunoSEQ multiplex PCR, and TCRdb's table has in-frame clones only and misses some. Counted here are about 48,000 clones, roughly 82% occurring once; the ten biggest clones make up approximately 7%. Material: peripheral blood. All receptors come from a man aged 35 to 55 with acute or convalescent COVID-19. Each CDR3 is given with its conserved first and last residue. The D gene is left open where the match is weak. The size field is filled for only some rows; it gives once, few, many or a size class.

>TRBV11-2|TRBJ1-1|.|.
TGTGCCAGCAGCTTAGATTATGGGGAGGACACTGAAGCTTTCTTT
CASSLDYGEDTEAFF
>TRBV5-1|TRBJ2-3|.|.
TGCGCCAGCAGCTCGGACTCACCAGATACGCAGTATTTT
CASSSDSPDTQYF
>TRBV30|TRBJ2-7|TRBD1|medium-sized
TGTGCCTGGAGTCCTAACCCGGGACAGGGGTCCTACGAGCAGTACTTC
CAWSPNPGQGSYEQYF
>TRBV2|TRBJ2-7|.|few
TGTGCGAGTAGGGGCTACTTCTACGAGCAGTACTTC
CASRGYFYEQYF
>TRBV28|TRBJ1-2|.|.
TGTGCCAGCAGTTTACCCTCCACGGGGAGCTATGGCTACACCTTC
CASSLPSTGSYGYTF
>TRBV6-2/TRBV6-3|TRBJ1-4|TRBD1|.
TGTGCCAGCAGTTTCAACCGACAGGGGAGGGGAGAAAAACTGTTTTTT
CASSFNRQGRGEKLFF
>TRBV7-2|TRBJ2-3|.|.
TGTGCCAGCAGCTTAGGATTAGCATACACAGATACGCAGTATTTT
CASSLGLAYTDTQYF
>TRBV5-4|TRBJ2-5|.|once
TGTGCCAGCAGCCAAGGTCGGGGGGAGACCCAGTACTTC
CASSQGRGETQYF
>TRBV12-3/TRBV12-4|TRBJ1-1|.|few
TGTGCCAGCAGTTTGTATGAGGCGGAAGCTTTCTTT
CASSLYEAEAFF
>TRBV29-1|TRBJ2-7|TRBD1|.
TGCAGCGGTACCGGGGACAGGGGTTACGAGCAGTACTTC
CSGTGDRGYEQYF
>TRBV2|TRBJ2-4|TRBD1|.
TGTGCCAGCACCGGACAGGTTTTGGCTCCCAAAAACATTCAGTACTTC
CASTGQVLAPKNIQYF
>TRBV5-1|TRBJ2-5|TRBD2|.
TGCGCCAGCAGCTCAGCGGGGGGGACAGAGACCCAGTACTTC
CASSSAGGTETQYF
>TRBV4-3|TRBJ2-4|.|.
TGCGCCAGCAGCCAAGAGTCAGGCCTGAAAAACATTCAGTACTTC
CASSQESGLKNIQYF
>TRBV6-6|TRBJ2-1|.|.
TGTGCCAGCAGAGGGGTGAATGAGCAGTTCTTC
CASRGVNEQFF
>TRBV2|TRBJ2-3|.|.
TGTGCCAGCAGTTTTCGACTCCCGGTCGGTACAGATACGCAGTATTTT
CASSFRLPVGTDTQYF
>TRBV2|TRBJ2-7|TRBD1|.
TGTGCCAGCACCAGGACAGGGAGCTCCTACGAGCAGTACTTC
CASTRTGSSYEQYF
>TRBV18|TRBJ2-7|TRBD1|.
TGTGCCAGCTCGACCAACCACAGGGGTGGCGAGCAGTACTTC
CASSTNHRGGEQYF
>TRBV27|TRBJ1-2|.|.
TGTGCCAGCAGCTTGGAAGGACCATTCGGGGATGGCTACACCTTC
CASSLEGPFGDGYTF
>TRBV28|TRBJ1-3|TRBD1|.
TGTGCCAGCAGTTCCCCTCGACAGGGGGCTGACACCATATATTTT
CASSSPRQGADTIYF
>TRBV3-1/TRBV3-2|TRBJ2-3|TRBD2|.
TGTGCCAGCAGCCAGAGCCTAGCGGTTGGCACAGATACGCAGTATTTT
CASSQSLAVGTDTQYF
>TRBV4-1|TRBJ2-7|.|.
TGCGCCAGCAGCCAATCCAGGGTGGACGAGCAGTACTTC
CASSQSRVDEQYF
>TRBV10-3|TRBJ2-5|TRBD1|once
TGTGCCATTTCCGGGACAGGGGAGACCCAGTACTTC
CAISGTGETQYF
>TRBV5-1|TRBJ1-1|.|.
TGCGCCAGCAGCTTGAGAAGCCTGAACACTGAAGCTTTCTTT
CASSLRSLNTEAFF
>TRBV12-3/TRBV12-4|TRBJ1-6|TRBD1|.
TGTGCCAGCAGGCCGGGACAGTTAAAAGCCCTCCACTTT
CASRPGQLKALHF
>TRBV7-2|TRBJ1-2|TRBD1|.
TGTGCCAGCAGCTTAATGGGGGACAGGAACTATGGCTACACCTTC
CASSLMGDRNYGYTF
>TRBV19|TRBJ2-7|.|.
TGTGCCAGTAGTATAGTCGGGGGAATGAACGAGCAGTACTTC
CASSIVGGMNEQYF
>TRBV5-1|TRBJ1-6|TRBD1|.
TGCGCCAGCAGCTCGGGGACAGGGGTTTCACCCCTCCACTTT
CASSSGTGVSPLHF
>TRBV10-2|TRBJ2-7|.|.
TGCGCCAGCAGGGCAGGGCCTTTCTACGAGCAGTACTTC
CASRAGPFYEQYF
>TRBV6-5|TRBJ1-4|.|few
TGTGCCAGCAGCCAGGTCTCAGGGGCTAATGAAAAACTGTTTTTT
CASSQVSGANEKLFF
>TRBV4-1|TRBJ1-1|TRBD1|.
TGCGCCAGCAGCCGGGGACAGGGGGCGCGTGGGAACACTGAAGCTTTCTTT
CASSRGQGARGNTEAFF
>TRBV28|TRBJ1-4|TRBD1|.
TGTGCCAGCAGACCAGGACAGGGAGAAAAACTGTTTTTT
CASRPGQGEKLFF
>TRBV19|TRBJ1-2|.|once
TGTGCCAGTAGTAAGAGGCTCTCTATTGGCTACACCTTC
CASSKRLSIGYTF
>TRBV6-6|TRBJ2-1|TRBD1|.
TGTGCCAGTTCCCGGAGTAGGGACAGGGCCTACAATGAGCAGTTCTTC
CASSRSRDRAYNEQFF
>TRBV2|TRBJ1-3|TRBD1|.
TGTGCCAGCACTTCGGAGACAGGGACTGGAAACACCATATATTTT
CASTSETGTGNTIYF
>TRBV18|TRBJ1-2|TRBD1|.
TGTGCCAGCTCACCCGGGACAGGGGGCAGCTATGGCTACACCTTC
CASSPGTGGSYGYTF
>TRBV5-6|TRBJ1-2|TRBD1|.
TGTGCCAGCAGCTTGGTAGTGACAGGGCGAAATGGCTACACCTTC
CASSLVVTGRNGYTF
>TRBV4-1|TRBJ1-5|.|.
TGCGCCAGCAGCCAAGAGGTGAGGAGCGGCAATCAGCCCCAGCATTTT
CASSQEVRSGNQPQHF
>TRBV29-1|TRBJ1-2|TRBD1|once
TGCAGCGTTGCATCCGGGACAGGGGGCCATGGCTACACCTTC
CSVASGTGGHGYTF
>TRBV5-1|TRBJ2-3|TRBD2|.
TGCGCCAGCAGCCCTCCTCGCGGGGGACCCACAGATACGCAGTATTTT
CASSPPRGGPTDTQYF
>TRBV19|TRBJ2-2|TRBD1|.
TGTGCCAGTAGTACCGGGACAGGGGCTCCTACCGGGGAGCTGTTTTTT
CASSTGTGAPTGELFF
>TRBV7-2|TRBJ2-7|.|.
TGTGCCAGCAGCTTAGCTCCAGGGGCTGTCTACGAGCAGTACTTC
CASSLAPGAVYEQYF
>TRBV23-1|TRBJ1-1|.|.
TGCGCCAGCAGTCAATCCTGTGCCGGAGGGGAGAACACTGAAGCTTTCTTT
CASSQSCAGGENTEAFF
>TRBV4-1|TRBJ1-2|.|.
TGCGCCAGCAGCTCGACGTCAGGAGGGAGCGGTGGCTACACCTTC
CASSSTSGGSGGYTF
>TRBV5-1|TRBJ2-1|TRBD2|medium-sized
TGCGCCAGCAGCTTAGCGGGGGGGCCTTTTCATGAGCAGTTCTTC
CASSLAGGPFHEQFF
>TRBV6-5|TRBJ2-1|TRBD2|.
TGTGCCAGCAGTTACGATAGCGGGGTGGGTGAGCAGTTCTTC
CASSYDSGVGEQFF
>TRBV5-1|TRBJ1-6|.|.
TGCGCCAGCAGCTTGAGCGGAAGTAGCTATAATTCACCCCTCCACTTT
CASSLSGSSYNSPLHF
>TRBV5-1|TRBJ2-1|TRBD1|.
TGCGCCAGCAGCCGACAGGGTCTCTACAATGAGCAGTTCTTC
CASSRQGLYNEQFF
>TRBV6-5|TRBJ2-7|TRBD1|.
TGTGCCAGCCAGACAGGGGGAGTCTACGAGCAGTACTTC
CASQTGGVYEQYF
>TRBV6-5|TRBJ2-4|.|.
TGTGCCAGCAGCGTCGGTCAGGGGAGAGACATTCAGTACTTC
CASSVGQGRDIQYF